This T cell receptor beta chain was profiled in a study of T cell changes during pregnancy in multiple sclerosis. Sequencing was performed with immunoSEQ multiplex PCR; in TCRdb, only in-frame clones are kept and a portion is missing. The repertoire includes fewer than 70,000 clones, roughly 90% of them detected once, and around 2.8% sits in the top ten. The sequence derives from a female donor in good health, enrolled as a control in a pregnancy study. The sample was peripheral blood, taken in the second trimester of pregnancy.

The CDR3 DNA is TGCGCCAGCAGCCAAGAGGGAGTCTACAATGAGCAGTTCTTC. Amino acids: CASSQEGVYNEQFF. The J gene is TRBJ2-1, the V gene TRBV4-3; D might be TRBD2 (5 bases). The germline V and J ends were trimmed by 0 bases and 3 bases, with 6 bases remaining between them. The CDR3 totals 14 residues. CDR1 LGHNA and CDR2 YSLEER come from the germline V gene.